The next 13 T cell receptor beta chains were all read from a single sample in a study of shared clonotypes between healthy human individuals. Naive CD8 cells comprised CD45RO-negative, CCR7-positively selected cells, excluding terminally differentiated effector memory CD45RA+ cells. Repertoires were generated with immunoSEQ multiplex PCR, while TCRdb's copy carries only in-frame clones and drops some. The table has millions of clones, approximately 94% seen once. Sequencing used naive CD8+ T cells sorted from blood. All receptors derive from a man between 18 and 35 years old in good health.

As to this clone: The same CDR3 is also encoded by other DNA sequences in this sample. The chain links TRBV27 to TRBJ2-7, with D unresolved. V lost 4 bases and J 0 bases, leaving 4 bases between the germline ends. CDR1 MNHEY and CDR2 SMNVEV come from the germline V gene (reference sequence). This CDR3 is 12 amino acids long. The CDR3 reads CASSSASYEQYF. CDR3 coding DNA: TGTGCCAGCAGTTCGGCCTCCTACGAGCAGTACTTC.

V usage is TRBV19 and J usage is TRBJ2-6; D unclear. The CDR3 has 15 residues. The V gene lost 0 bases and the J gene lost 2 bases, with 5 bases spanning the gap. Germline values: CDR1 LNHDA, CDR2 SQIVND (reference sequence). CDR3 loop: CASSIEVTGANVLTF. CDR3 nucleotide sequence: TGTGCCAGTAGTATAGAGGTGACTGGGGCCAACGTCCTGACTTTC. The full variable domain, its missing parts supplied by reference TRBV19 and TRBJ2-6, is DGGITQSPKYLFRKEGQNVTLSCEQNLNHDAMYWYRQDPGQGLRLIYYSQIVNDFQKGDIAEGYSVSREKKESFPLTVTSAQKNPTAFYLCASSIEVTGANVLTFGAGSRLTVL.

V usage is TRBV5-1 and J usage is TRBJ2-2; TRBD1 aligns across 10 bases. CDR1 SGHRS and CDR2 YFSETQ come from the germline V gene. J lost 3 bases, V lost 1 base, and 3 bases had no gene match. This CDR3 region has 16 residues. The CDR3 protein is CASSLTGTGDTGELFF. The CDR3, as DNA: TGCGCCAGCAGCTTGACCGGGACAGGGGACACCGGGGAGCTGTTTTTT.

This chain links TRBV5-1 with TRBJ2-1, with D possibly TRBD2 on 5 matching bases. With 0 bases removed from V and 7 bases from J, the gap between germline ends came to 8 bases. This CDR3 has 13 amino acids. Germline V gives CDR1 SGHRS, CDR2 YFSETQ. The CDR3 is CASSLGIANEQFF. The CDR3 region has the DNA TGCGCCAGCAGCTTGGGGATAGCGAATGAGCAGTTCTTC.

This clone was counted once. The chain carries TRBV19 and TRBJ2-5, with D tentatively TRBD1 (5 bases). CDR1 and CDR2 (germline): LNHDA, SQIVND (reference sequence). The CDR3 spans 14 residues. The germline V and J ends were trimmed by 7 bases and 0 bases, with 12 bases remaining between them. Written as DNA, the CDR3 is TGTGCCAGTAACGAGCCAGGGTACCAAGAGACCCAGTACTTC. As protein: CASNEPGYQETQYF.

The chain recombines TRBV25-1 with TRBJ2-7; 9 bases are shared with TRBD2. The CDR3 is 16 residues long. Germline CDR1 and CDR2: MGHDK and SYGVNS. The V segment lost 4 bases and the J segment 3 bases; nucleotides outside the gene matches: 10. DNA of the CDR3: TGTGCCAGCAGTGCGGGTGGGAGACTAGCGGTCTACGAGCAGTACTTC. Protein sequence: CASSAGGRLAVYEQYF.

In DNA, the CDR3 is TGTGCCAGCAGAGGGACAGGGGGCGGGGAGACCCAGTACTTC. It yields the protein CASRGTGGGETQYF. This chain links TRBV28 with TRBJ2-5, with TRBD1 matching over 12 bases. Germline V gene lookup returns CDR1 MDHEN and CDR2 SYDVKM. The junction had 4 bases not matched to a gene; V was cut back by 6 bases and J by 5 bases. CDR3 length equals 14 residues.

The chain links TRBV28 to TRBJ1-2; 7 positions match TRBD1. CDR1 and CDR2 (germline): MDHEN, SYDVKM. Trimming at V came to 3 bases and at J to 4 bases, leaving 5 bases not matched to a gene. This CDR3 contains 14 residues. CDR3 coding DNA: TGTGCCAGCAGTTTGGGACAGTCGGCCTATGGCTACACCTTC. Encoded protein: CASSLGQSAYGYTF.

J is TRBJ1-1 and V is TRBV5-6; 8 bases map to TRBD1. The CDR3 runs 13 residues. The V gene end was trimmed by 7 bases and the J gene end by 1 base; junction bases not matched to a gene: 3. Germline V gene sequence: CDR1 SGHDT, CDR2 YYEEEE. CDR3 protein: CASLTGANTEAFF. CDR3 nucleotide sequence: TGTGCCAGCCTGACAGGGGCGAACACTGAAGCTTTCTTT.

The V gene is TRBV6-1, the J gene TRBJ2-2; no clear D gene. Trimming removed 4 bases from V and 6 bases from J, with 6 bases in between. Germline CDR1 and CDR2: MNHNS and SASEGT. The CDR3 has 12 residues. The CDR3: CASSGVPGELFF. CDR3 DNA sequence: TGTGCCAGCAGTGGGGTCCCCGGGGAGCTGTTTTTT.

The J gene is TRBJ2-7, the V gene TRBV30, with 10 bases lining up with TRBD1. The CDR3 sequence is 15 residues long. V dropped 2 bases and J dropped 2; count of bases not matched to a gene: 6. Germline loops: CDR1 GTSNPN, CDR2 SVGIG (reference sequence). The CDR3 region has the DNA TGTGCCTGGAGTCCGGGACAGGGGTTTACCTACGAGCAGTACTTC. This codes for CAWSPGQGFTYEQYF.

This chain links TRBV11-2 with TRBJ2-7, with TRBD1 as a possible D gene (6 bases). The V end was cut by 5 bases, the J end by 2 bases, with 10 bases between. This CDR3 contains 13 residues. Per the germline V gene, CDR1 is SGHAT and CDR2 is FQNNGV. CDR3 sequence reads: CASSQRTAYEQYF. CDR3 bases: TGTGCCAGCAGCCAAAGGACAGCCTACGAGCAGTACTTC.

This clone has just a few counts. The chain employs TRBV6-6 and TRBJ1-1, with 11 bases identical to TRBD1. The germline gives CDR1 MNHNY, CDR2 SVGAGI (reference sequence). The CDR3 loop spans 14 amino acids. Trimming cost V 5 bases and J 10 bases; bases outside gene matches: 9. The CDR3 DNA is TGTGCCAGCAGTCGAGGACAGGGGGCGTCGGCAGCTTTCTTT. Its protein is CASSRGQGASAAFF.